This passage covers 13 T cell receptor beta chains from one sample sequenced in a study of cytomegalovirus exposure and HLA in healthy donors. The PCR had 60 Vbeta and 13 Jbeta primers. Profiled with immunoSEQ multiplex PCR; TCRdb holds only in-frame clones, not every one. This table holds around 72,000 clones, around 64% found once. Sequenced: PBMCs. The receptors here all came from a man between 40 and 49 years old in good health and CMV-seropositive.

This chain's CDR3 is CASSDLTGSGGNTIYF. As DNA, the CDR3 is TGTGCCAGCAGTGACCTGACAGGATCGGGAGGAAACACCATATATTTT. This chain links TRBV6-1 with TRBJ1-3; maybe TRBD1 (6 bases). Looked up from germline, CDR1 is MNHNS and CDR2 is SASEGT. The V gene lost 3 bases and the J gene lost 4 bases, with 16 bases spanning the gap. The CDR3 totals 16 residues.

The V call is TRBV10-1, the J call TRBJ2-5; 12 bases are shared with TRBD1. Germline CDR1 and CDR2: WNHNN and SYGVQD (reference sequence). V lost 2 bases to trimming and J lost 4 bases; unmatched junction nucleotides: 11. The CDR3 extends over 18 amino acids. Written as DNA, the CDR3 is TGCGCCAGCAGTGAGGGATCCAGGGACAGGGGGCGGGGAGAGACCCAGTACTTC. This gives the protein CASSEGSRDRGRGETQYF.

The chain combines TRBV5-4 with TRBJ2-1; 7 nucleotides align to TRBD2. CDR3 size: 14 residues. Per the germline V gene, CDR1 is SGHNT and CDR2 is YYREEE (reference sequence). V shed 4 bases and J 9 bases; nucleotides not matched to a gene: 10. The CDR3 DNA sequence: TGTGCCAGCAGCATAAACCGGGGAGGGAGTGAGCAGTTCTTC. It encodes CASSINRGGSEQFF.

V gene TRBV11-1 combines with J gene TRBJ2-5, with D hard to call. Trimming shortened V by 1 base and J by 1 base, and 7 bases separated the two germline ends. In germline, CDR1 is SGHAT, CDR2 FQDESV (reference sequence). The CDR3 spans 14 residues. CDR3 amino acids: CASSLDYSQETQYF. The CDR3 DNA reads TGTGCCAGCAGCTTAGATTACAGCCAAGAGACCCAGTACTTC.

This clone was seen only a few times. The rearrangement uses TRBV27 and TRBJ1-4; D is unclear. This CDR3 has 13 residues. Germline loops: CDR1 MNHEY, CDR2 SMNVEV (reference sequence). The V end lost 6 bases, the J end lost 10 bases, and 15 bases lay between the germline ends. CDR3 nucleotides: TGTGCCAGCAGCCCCGGTCTGGGAGGAAAACTGTTTTTT. Protein: CASSPGLGGKLFF.

The chain combines TRBV18 with TRBJ1-5; 9 nucleotides line up with TRBD1. The CDR3 is 15 amino acids. Germline V gene data show CDR1 as KGHSH and CDR2 as LQKENI. Trimming removed 6 bases from V and 6 bases from J; junction bases left unmatched: 9. This chain's CDR3 is CASSPGTGSVQPQHF. Here the CDR3 DNA reads TGTGCCAGCTCCCCCGGGACAGGGTCGGTTCAGCCCCAGCATTTT. The entire variable domain, with the rest obtained from reference TRBV18 and TRBJ1-5, is as follows: NAGVMQNPRHLVRRRGQEARLRCSPMKGHSHVYWYRQLPEEGLKFMVYLQKENIIDESGMPKERFSAEFPKEGPSILRIQQVVRGDSAAYFCASSPGTGSVQPQHFGDGTRLSIL.

This clone came up a few times. V usage is TRBV2 and J usage is TRBJ1-1; TRBD1 might be the D (5 bases). The CDR3 is 13 residues long. Between the trimmed V and J ends, which lost 7 bases and 3 bases, there was a span of 12 bases. Germline V gene data show CDR1 as SNHLY and CDR2 as FYNNEI. CDR3 residues: CASIRGWDTEAFF. The CDR3 DNA sequence: TGTGCCAGCATCCGGGGGTGGGACACTGAAGCTTTCTTT.

The chain couples TRBV10-3 to TRBJ1-1, with a weak D call TRBD1 (6 bases). V was trimmed by 6 bases and J by 4 bases, leaving 12 bases between them. Germline V lookup: CDR1 ENHRY, CDR2 SYGVKD. This CDR3 comprises 13 residues. The CDR3 loop is CAIRGDTATEAFF. In nucleotides, the CDR3 is TGTGCCATCAGGGGGGACACGGCCACTGAAGCTTTCTTT.

This clone was seen only a few times. This chain uses TRBV7-9 with TRBJ2-2; TRBD2 matches at 14 bases. The CDR3 is 18 amino acids. Per germline, CDR1 SEHNR and CDR2 FQNEAQ (reference sequence). V was clipped by 3 bases and J by 3 bases; unmatched bases: 6. For the CDR3, the DNA is TGTGCCAGCAGCTTTCCTTTGACTAGCGGGGGGGACACCGGGGAGCTGTTTTTT. This codes for CASSFPLTSGGDTGELFF.

The chain links TRBV6-5 to TRBJ2-3; 11 bases line up with TRBD2. V was clipped by 6 bases and J by 5 bases; unmatched bases: 4. The CDR3 is 14 residues long. CDR1 and CDR2 from the germline V gene are MNHEY and SVGAGI. The CDR3 spells CASRLAGVEDTQYF. The CDR3 bases are TGTGCCAGCAGACTAGCGGGGGTGGAAGATACGCAGTATTTT.

The chain couples TRBV7-6 to TRBJ2-3, with 10 bases aligning to TRBD1. Trimming removed 1 base from V and 7 bases from J; junction bases left unmatched: 5. CDR3 length: 15 amino acids. Germline CDR1 is SGHVS and CDR2 is FNYEAQ. CDR3 residues: CASSLVRDRGYTQYF. Written as DNA, the CDR3 is TGTGCCAGCAGCTTAGTACGGGACAGGGGTTATACGCAGTATTTT. The whole variable domain, filled in from reference TRBV7-6 and TRBJ2-3, reads GAGVSQSPRYKVTKRGQDVALRCDPISGHVSLYWYRQALGQGPEFLTYFNYEAQQDKSGLPNDRFSAERPEGSISTLTIQRTEQRDSAMYRCASSLVRDRGYTQYFGPGTRLTVL.

With respect to this clone: This sample includes further DNA sequences coding for the same CDR3. V gene TRBV27 combines with J gene TRBJ2-7; possibly TRBD2 for D (5 bases). With 2 bases removed from V and 1 base from J, the gap between germline ends came to 12 bases. The germline V gene encodes CDR1 MNHEY and CDR2 SMNVEV (reference sequence). The CDR3 is made up of 15 amino acids. As DNA, the CDR3 is TGTGCCAGCAGTTTAATCGCGGGTGATTCCTACGAGCAGTACTTC. Translated: CASSLIAGDSYEQYF.

This clone appeared a few times. This chain joins TRBV7-9 and TRBJ2-3, with 8 bases lining up with TRBD2. Looked up from germline, CDR1 is SEHNR and CDR2 is FQNEAQ (reference sequence). Losses at the gene ends were 4 bases for V and 2 bases for J; bases not matched to a gene: 17. CDR3 size: 19 residues. The CDR3 DNA follows: TGTGCCAGCAGCTCCCAGCAACCGAGTGGCGGGGGGATCACAGATACGCAGTATTTT. Residues: CASSSQQPSGGGITDTQYF.